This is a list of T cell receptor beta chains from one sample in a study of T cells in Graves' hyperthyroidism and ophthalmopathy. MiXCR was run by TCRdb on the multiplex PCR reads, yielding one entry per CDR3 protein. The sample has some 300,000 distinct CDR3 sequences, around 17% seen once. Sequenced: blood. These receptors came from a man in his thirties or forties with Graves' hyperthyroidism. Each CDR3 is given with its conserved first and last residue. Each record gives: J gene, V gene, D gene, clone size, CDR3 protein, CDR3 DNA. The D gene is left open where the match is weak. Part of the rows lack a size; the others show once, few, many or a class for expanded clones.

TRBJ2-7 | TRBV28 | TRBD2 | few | CASSFPGGYEQYF | TGTGCCAGCAGTTTCCCGGGGGGCTACGAGCAGTACTTC
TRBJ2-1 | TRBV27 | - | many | CASSRGADGEQFF | TGTGCCAGCAGTCGCGGGGCGGATGGGGAGCAGTTCTTC
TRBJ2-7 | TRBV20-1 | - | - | CSARLPGPLYEQYF | TGCAGTGCTAGGCTCCCAGGGCCCCTCTACGAGCAGTACTTC
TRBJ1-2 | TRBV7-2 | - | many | CASSFDIGQGYGYTF | TGTGCCAGCAGCTTTGATATCGGCCAGGGCTATGGCTACACCTTC
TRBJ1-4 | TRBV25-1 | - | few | CASSAGGYTGSEKLFF | TGTGCCAGCAGTGCGGGGGGGTACACAGGGAGCGAAAAACTGTTTTTT
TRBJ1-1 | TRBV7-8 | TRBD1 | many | CASKGQMNTEAFF | TGTGCCAGCAAGGGACAGATGAACACTGAAGCTTTCTTT
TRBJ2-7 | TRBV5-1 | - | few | CASSLEQGGYEQYF | TGCGCCAGCAGCTTGGAACAGGGCGGCTACGAGCAGTACTTC
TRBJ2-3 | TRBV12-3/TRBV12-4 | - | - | CASSGGTSDTQYF | TGTGCCAGCAGTGGAGGGACATCAGATACGCAGTATTTT
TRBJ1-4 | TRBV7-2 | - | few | CASSLRGKHDINEKLFF | TGTGCCAGCAGCTTAAGAGGGAAACACGACATCAATGAAAAACTGTTTTTT
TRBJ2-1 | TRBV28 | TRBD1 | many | CASSYTGGGTNNEQFF | TGTGCCAGCAGTTATACAGGGGGCGGGACTAACAATGAGCAGTTCTTC
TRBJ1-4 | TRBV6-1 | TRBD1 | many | CASRETPGQVNEKLFF | TGTGCCAGCAGAGAAACGCCGGGACAGGTTAATGAAAAACTGTTTTTT
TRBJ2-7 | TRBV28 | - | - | CASSLGGGVPYEQYF | TGTGCCAGCAGTTTGGGAGGGGGCGTCCCCTACGAGCAGTACTTC
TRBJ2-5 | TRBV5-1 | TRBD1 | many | CASSKGTGGVETQYF | TGCGCCAGCAGCAAAGGGACAGGGGGCGTAGAGACCCAGTACTTC
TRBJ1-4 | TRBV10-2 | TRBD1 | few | CASSPDRVGTNEKLFF | TGCGCCAGCAGTCCAGACAGGGTTGGAACTAATGAAAAACTGTTTTTT
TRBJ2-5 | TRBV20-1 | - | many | CSARDRAGAGETQYF | TGCAGTGCTAGAGACAGGGCTGGGGCGGGAGAGACCCAGTACTTC
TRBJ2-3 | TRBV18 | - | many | CASEGRNPDTQYF | TGTGCCAGCGAGGGACGGAACCCAGATACGCAGTATTTT
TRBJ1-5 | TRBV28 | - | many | CASSPLLVSSNQPQHF | TGTGCCAGCAGTCCCCTTTTGGTTTCTAGCAATCAGCCCCAGCATTTT
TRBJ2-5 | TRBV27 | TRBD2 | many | CASSSGGLADQETQYF | TGTGCCAGCAGTTCTGGGGGACTAGCGGATCAAGAGACCCAGTACTTC
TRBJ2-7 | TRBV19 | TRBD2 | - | CASSIGTRIQGEQYF | TGTGCCAGTAGTATTGGGACTAGAATTCAAGGGGAGCAGTACTTC
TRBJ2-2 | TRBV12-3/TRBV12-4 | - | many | CASSPGTLNTGELFF | TGTGCCAGCAGTCCCGGGACATTGAACACCGGGGAGCTGTTTTTT
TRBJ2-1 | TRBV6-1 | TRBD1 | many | CASSRDSSSYNEQFF | TGTGCCAGCAGCAGGGACAGCAGCTCCTACAATGAGCAGTTCTTC
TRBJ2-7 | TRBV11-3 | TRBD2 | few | CASSPPGLAGTTYEQYF | TGTGCCAGCAGCCCTCCGGGACTAGCGGGAACGACCTACGAGCAGTACTTC
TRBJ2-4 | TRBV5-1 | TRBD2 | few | CASSQVGRAEYIQYF | TGCGCCAGCAGCCAAGTGGGGAGGGCAGAATACATTCAGTACTTC
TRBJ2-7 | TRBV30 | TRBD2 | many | CAWTMGGSYEQYF | TGTGCCTGGACCATGGGGGGGTCCTACGAGCAGTACTTC
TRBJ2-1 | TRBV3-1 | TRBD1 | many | CASSSISGTGAGEQFF | TGTGCCAGCAGCTCAATTTCCGGGACAGGGGCTGGTGAGCAGTTCTTC
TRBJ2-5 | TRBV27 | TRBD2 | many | CASRGLAGETQYF | TGTGCCAGCAGGGGACTAGCGGGAGAGACCCAGTACTTC
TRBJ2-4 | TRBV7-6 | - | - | CASSLAHDPPRNIQYF | TGTGCCAGCAGCTTAGCTCATGATCCTCCAAGGAACATTCAGTACTTC
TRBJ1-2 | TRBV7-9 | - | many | CASSLGASYGYTF | TGTGCCAGCAGCTTAGGAGCTAGCTATGGCTACACCTTC
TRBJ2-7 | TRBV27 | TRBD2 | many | CASSLYPSGTYEQYF | TGTGCCAGCAGTTTATACCCTAGCGGTACCTACGAGCAGTACTTC
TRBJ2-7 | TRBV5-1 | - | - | CASSLVTGTSYEQYF | TGCGCCAGCAGCTTGGTTACAGGGACCTCCTACGAGCAGTACTTC
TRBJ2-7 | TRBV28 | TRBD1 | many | CASSFTGTGGYEQYF | TGTGCCAGCAGTTTCACCGGGACAGGGGGCTACGAGCAGTACTTC
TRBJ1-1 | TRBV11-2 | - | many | CASSLGLGGSTEAFF | TGTGCCAGCAGCTTAGGACTCGGGGGGTCCACTGAAGCTTTCTTT
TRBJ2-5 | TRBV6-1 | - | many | CASRRREEETQYF | TGTGCCAGCCGGCGGAGGGAGGAAGAGACCCAGTACTTC
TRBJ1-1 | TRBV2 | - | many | CASSRETEAFF | TGTGCCAGCAGCCGGGAGACCGAAGCTTTCTTT
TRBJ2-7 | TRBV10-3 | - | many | CATKGAGANEQYF | TGTGCCACTAAGGGCGCTGGGGCAAACGAGCAGTACTTC
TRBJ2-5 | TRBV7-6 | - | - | CASRSDYIPIWYF | TGTGCCAGCAGATCAGATTACATCCCTATATGGTACTTC
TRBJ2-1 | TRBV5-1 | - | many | CASSLRGDSFNEQFF | TGCGCCAGCAGCCTTAGAGGGGACTCATTCAATGAGCAGTTCTTC
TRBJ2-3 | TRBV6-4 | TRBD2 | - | CASSDSGTSGTDTQYF | TGTGCCAGCAGTGACTCCGGGACTAGCGGCACAGATACGCAGTATTTT
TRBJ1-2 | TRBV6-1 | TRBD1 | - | CASRATGANYGYTF | TGTGCCAGCAGAGCGACAGGGGCAAACTATGGCTACACCTTC
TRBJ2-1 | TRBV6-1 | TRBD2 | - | CASSPRDFGGDEQFF | TGTGCCAGCAGTCCCCGGGACTTCGGGGGGGATGAGCAGTTCTTC
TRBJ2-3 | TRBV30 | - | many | CAWSVLDRAQYF | TGTGCCTGGAGTGTACTGGACCGTGCGCAGTATTTT
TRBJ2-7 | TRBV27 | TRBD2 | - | CASSLGGGGLAAYEQYF | TGTGCCAGCAGTTTAGGGGGTGGGGGACTAGCGGCCTACGAGCAGTACTTC
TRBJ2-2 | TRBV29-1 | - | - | CSVILSGGQGNTGELFF | TGCAGCGTCATCCTCTCTGGTGGGCAGGGGAACACCGGGGAGCTGTTTTTT
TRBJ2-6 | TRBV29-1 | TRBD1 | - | CSVEGRGLGANVLTF | TGCAGCGTTGAAGGCAGGGGGCTTGGGGCCAACGTCCTGACTTTC
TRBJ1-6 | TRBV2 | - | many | CASRYGGLFNSPLHF | TGTGCCAGCAGGTACGGAGGACTATTCAATTCACCCCTCCACTTT
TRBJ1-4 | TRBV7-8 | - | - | CASSRYGGKGEKLFF | TGTGCCAGCAGCCGTTACGGGGGGAAAGGAGAAAAACTGTTTTTT
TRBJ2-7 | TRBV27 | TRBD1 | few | CASSWGTGVKYSYEQYF | TGTGCCAGCAGTTGGGGGACAGGGGTGAAGTACTCCTACGAGCAGTACTTC